A single T cell receptor beta chain is shown here with its context. Its antigen remains unknown. This sample was included in a study of cytomegalovirus exposure and HLA in healthy donors. Study-wide points: Among donors in an Asian-associated ancestry cluster, a later analysis reportedly found fewer N-insertions than the approximately 670-donor mean. The study reported that TCR beta sequences accurately predicted HLA-A and HLA-B alleles in most subjects.

The PCR ran on 60 Vbeta and 13 Jbeta primers. Clones were read by immunoSEQ multiplex PCR, and TCRdb kept only the in-frame ones, dropping some. This table has fewer than 250,000 clones, about four fifths appearing once. This TCR was recovered from a male donor in good health and CMV-seropositive. The specimen was PBMCs.

CDR3 bases: TGCAGCGTTGCCCCTCGGGGACTAGCGGGGCGATCGTCTGAGACCCAGTACTTC. Translated, it gives CSVAPRGLAGRSSETQYF. J is TRBJ2-5 and V is TRBV29-1, with TRBD2 matching 13 bases. V shed 4 bases and J 5 bases; nucleotides not matched to a gene: 16. The CDR3 spans 18 residues. Germline CDR1 and CDR2: SQVTM and ANQGSEA.